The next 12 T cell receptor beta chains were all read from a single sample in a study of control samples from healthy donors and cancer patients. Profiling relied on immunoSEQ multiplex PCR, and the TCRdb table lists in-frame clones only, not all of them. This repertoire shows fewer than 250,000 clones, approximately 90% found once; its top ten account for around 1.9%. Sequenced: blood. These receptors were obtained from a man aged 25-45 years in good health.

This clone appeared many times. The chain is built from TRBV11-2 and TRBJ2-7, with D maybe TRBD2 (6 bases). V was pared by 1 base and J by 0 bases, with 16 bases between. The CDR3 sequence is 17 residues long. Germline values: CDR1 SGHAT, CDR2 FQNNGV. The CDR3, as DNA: TGTGCCAGCAGCTTAGGGAGTGGGGGGAAGAGCTCCTACGAGCAGTACTTC. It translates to CASSLGSGGKSSYEQYF.

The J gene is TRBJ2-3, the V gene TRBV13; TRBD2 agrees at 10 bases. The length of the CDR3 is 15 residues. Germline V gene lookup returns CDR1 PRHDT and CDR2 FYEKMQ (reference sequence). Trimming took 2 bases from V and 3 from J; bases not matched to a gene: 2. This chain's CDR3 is CASSLLAGVTDTQYF. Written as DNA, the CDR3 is TGTGCCAGCAGCTTACTAGCGGGGGTAACAGATACGCAGTATTTT.

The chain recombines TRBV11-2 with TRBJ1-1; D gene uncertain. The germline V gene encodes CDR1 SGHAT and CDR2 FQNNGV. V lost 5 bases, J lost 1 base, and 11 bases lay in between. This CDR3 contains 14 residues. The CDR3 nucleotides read TGTGCCAGCAGCCTTGTCTATTCGAACACTGAAGCTTTCTTT. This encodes CASSLVYSNTEAFF.

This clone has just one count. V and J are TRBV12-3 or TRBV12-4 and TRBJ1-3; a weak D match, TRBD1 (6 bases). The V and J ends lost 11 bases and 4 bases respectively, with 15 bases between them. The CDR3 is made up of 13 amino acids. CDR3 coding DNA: TGTGCCCTGGGGGGGGGCTTAGGAAACACCATATATTTT. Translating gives CALGGGLGNTIYF.

CDR3 coding DNA: TGTGCCAGTAGTACCCCCGGACAGTTCACTGAAGCTTTCTTT. It encodes CASSTPGQFTEAFF. The V and J genes are TRBV19 and TRBJ1-1, with D perhaps matching TRBD1 (6 bases). V was clipped by 4 bases and J by 4 bases, with 13 bases between them. The V gene's germline CDR1 is LNHDA and CDR2 SQIVND (reference sequence). This CDR3 has 14 residues.

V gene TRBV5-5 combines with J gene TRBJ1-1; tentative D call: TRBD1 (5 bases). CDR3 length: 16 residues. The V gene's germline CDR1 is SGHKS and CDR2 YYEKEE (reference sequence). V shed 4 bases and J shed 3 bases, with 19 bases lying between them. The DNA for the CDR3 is TGTGCCAGCAGCATACCGCGGGGGGGTATGGACACTGAAGCTTTCTTT. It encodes CASSIPRGGMDTEAFF.

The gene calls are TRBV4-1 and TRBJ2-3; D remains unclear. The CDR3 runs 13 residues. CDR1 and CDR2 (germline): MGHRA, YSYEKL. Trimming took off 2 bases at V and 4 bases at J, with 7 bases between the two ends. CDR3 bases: TGCGCCAGCAGCCAATCGCTGGCAGATACGCAGTATTTT. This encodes CASSQSLADTQYF.

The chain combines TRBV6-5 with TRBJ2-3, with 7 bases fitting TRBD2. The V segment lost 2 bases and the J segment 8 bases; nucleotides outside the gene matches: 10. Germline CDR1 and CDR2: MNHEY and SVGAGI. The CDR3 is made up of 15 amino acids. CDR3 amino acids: CASSYTRDYLGTQYF. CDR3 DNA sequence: TGTGCCAGCAGTTACACCCGGGACTACTTGGGTACGCAGTATTTT.

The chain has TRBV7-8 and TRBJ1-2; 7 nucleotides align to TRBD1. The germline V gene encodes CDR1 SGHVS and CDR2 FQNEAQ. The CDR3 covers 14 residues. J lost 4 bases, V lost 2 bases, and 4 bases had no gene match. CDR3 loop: CASSLRDSSYGYTF. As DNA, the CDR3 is TGTGCCAGCAGCTTACGGGACAGCTCCTATGGCTACACCTTC.

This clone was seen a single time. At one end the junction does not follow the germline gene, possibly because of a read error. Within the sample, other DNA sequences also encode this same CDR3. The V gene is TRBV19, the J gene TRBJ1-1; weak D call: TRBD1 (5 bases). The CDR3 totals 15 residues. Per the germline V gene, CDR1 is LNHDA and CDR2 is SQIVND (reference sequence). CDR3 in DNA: TGTGCCAGTAGTATATCGGAAGGGGCAGGCACTGAAGCCTTCTTT. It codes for CASSISEGAGTEAFF.

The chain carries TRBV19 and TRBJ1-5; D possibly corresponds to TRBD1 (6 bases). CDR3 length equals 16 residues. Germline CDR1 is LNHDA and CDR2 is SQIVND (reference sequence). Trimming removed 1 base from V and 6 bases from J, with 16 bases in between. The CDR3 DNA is TGTGCCAGTAGTATAGGTCGAGGGGGGGGTGGTCAGCCCCAGCATTTT. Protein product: CASSIGRGGGGQPQHF.

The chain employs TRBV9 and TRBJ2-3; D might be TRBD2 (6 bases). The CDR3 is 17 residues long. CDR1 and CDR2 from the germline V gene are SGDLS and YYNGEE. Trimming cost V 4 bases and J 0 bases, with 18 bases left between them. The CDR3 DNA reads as TGTGCCAGCAGCCCCCGGGGTGGGGGGACTAGCACAGATACGCAGTATTTT. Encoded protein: CASSPRGGGTSTDTQYF.